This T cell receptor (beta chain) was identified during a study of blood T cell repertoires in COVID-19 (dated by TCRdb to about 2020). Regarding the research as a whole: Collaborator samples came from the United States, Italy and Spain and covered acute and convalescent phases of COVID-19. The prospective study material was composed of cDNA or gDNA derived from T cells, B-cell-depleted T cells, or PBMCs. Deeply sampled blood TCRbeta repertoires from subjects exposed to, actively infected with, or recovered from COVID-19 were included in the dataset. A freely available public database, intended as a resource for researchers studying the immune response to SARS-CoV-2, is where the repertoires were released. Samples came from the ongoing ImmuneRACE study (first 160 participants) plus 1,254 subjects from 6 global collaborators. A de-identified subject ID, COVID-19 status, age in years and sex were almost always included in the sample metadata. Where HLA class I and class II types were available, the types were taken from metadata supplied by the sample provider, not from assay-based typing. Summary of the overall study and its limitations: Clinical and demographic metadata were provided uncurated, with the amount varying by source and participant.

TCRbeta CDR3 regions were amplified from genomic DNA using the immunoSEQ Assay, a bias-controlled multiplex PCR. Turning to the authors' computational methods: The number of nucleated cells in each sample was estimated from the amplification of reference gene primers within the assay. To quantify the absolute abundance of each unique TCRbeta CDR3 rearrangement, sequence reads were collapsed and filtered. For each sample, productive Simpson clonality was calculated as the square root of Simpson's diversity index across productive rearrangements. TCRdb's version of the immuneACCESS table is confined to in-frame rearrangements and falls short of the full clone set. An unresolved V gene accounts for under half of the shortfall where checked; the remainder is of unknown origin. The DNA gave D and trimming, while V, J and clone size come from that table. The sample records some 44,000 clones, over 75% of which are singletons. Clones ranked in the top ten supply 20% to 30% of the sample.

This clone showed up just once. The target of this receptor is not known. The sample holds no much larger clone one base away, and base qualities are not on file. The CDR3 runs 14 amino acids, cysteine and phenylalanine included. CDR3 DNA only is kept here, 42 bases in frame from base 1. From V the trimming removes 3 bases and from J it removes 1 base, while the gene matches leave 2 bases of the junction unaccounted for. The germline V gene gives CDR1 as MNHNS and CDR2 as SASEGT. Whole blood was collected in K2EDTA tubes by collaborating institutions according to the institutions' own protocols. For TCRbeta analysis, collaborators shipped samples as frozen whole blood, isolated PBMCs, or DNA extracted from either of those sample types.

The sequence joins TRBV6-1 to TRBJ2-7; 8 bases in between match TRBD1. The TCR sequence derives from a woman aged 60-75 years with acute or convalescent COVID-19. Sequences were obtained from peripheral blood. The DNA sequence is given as TGTGCCAGCAGTGACGGACAGGGTTCCTACGAGCAGTACTTC. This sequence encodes CASSDGQGSYEQYF.